The next 14 T cell receptor beta chains were all read from a single sample in a study of cytomegalovirus exposure and HLA in healthy donors. The PCR made use of 60 Vbeta and 13 Jbeta primers. Profiled with immunoSEQ multiplex PCR; TCRdb holds only in-frame clones, not every one. This repertoire shows 110,000 to 150,000 clones, less than 90% found once; its top ten account for 2% to 2.5%. The sample taken for sequencing was PBMCs. The receptor set was obtained from a boy under 10 years old in good health and CMV-seronegative.

The chain recombines TRBV7-6 with TRBJ2-1; the match to TRBD2 covers 8 bases. Germline CDR1 reads SGHVS; CDR2 reads FNYEAQ. J lost 8 bases, V lost 3 bases, and 15 bases had no gene match. The CDR3 extends over 17 amino acids. CDR3 DNA: TGTGCCAGCAGCTTCCCCATAGCGGGATCTATGTACGATGAGCAGTTCTTC. It encodes CASSFPIAGSMYDEQFF.

Note on this clone: At one end, the junction sequence differs from germline, possibly due to a read error. The chain carries TRBV6-1 and TRBJ2-3; D perhaps matches TRBD2 (6 bases). In germline, CDR1 is MNHNS, CDR2 SASEGT. The CDR3 totals 15 residues. CDR3 loop: CANSDSGVRTDTQYF. CDR3 sequence (DNA): TGTGCCAACAGTGACTCGGGGGTGCGCACAGATACGCAGTATTTT.

This clone was observed a few times. CDR3 sequence (DNA): TGTGCCAGCAGCTTGGACAGCAACACTGAAGCTTTCTTT. Its protein is CASSLDSNTEAFF. This chain connects TRBV5-4 to TRBJ1-1, with D unclear. V was trimmed by 0 bases and J by 2 bases, leaving 5 bases between them. The CDR3 has 13 residues. Germline CDR1 SGHNT, CDR2 YYREEE (reference sequence).

The V and J genes are TRBV5-4 and TRBJ1-1; 8 bases align to TRBD1. With 0 bases clipped from V and 2 bases from J, the junction kept 6 bases outside the gene matches. Germline V gene lookup returns CDR1 SGHNT and CDR2 YYREEE (reference sequence). The CDR3 contains 16 residues. The CDR3 here is CASSLVRGPTNTEAFF. CDR3 nucleotide sequence: TGTGCCAGCAGCTTGGTCAGGGGGCCAACTAACACTGAAGCTTTCTTT.

This chain joins TRBV5-1 and TRBJ2-3; D gene uncertain. This CDR3 spans 14 amino acids. The V gene lost 2 bases and the J gene lost 4 bases, with 11 bases spanning the gap. CDR1 is SGHRS, CDR2 YFSETQ, per germline. DNA for the CDR3: TGCGCCAGCAGCTTTCTCCGGGTGGCAGATACGCAGTATTTT. Translation gives CASSFLRVADTQYF.

This rearrangement joins TRBV6-6 to TRBJ1-4; the D is unclear. Trimming took off 5 bases at V and 10 bases at J, with 8 bases between the two ends. CDR3 length: 11 amino acids. The germline V gene has CDR1 MNHNY and CDR2 SVGAGI (reference sequence). The chain's CDR3 is CASSPIGKLFF. The CDR3, as DNA: TGTGCCAGCAGTCCCATCGGAAAACTGTTTTTT.

The chain recombines TRBV10-3 with TRBJ1-2; TRBD1 matches 7 bases. The ends lost 4 bases at V and 3 bases at J; junction bases unmatched: 5. Germline V gene sequence: CDR1 ENHRY, CDR2 SYGVKD. This CDR3 is 14 amino acids long. The CDR3 sequence is CAISGDRADYGYTF. The DNA of the CDR3 is TGTGCCATCAGTGGTGACAGGGCGGACTATGGCTACACCTTC.

The sample holds a few counts of this clone. This chain uses TRBV7-6 with TRBJ1-1, with TRBD1 identical over 7 bases. The CDR3 has 17 residues. The V segment lost 5 bases and the J segment 0 bases; nucleotides outside the gene matches: 12. Germline V gives CDR1 SGHVS, CDR2 FNYEAQ. CDR3 amino acids: CASSPPGTDLMNTEAFF. For the CDR3, the DNA is TGTGCCAGCAGCCCCCCCGGGACAGATCTCATGAACACTGAAGCTTTCTTT.

The chain recombines TRBV6-1 with TRBJ1-1; D may be TRBD1 (6 bases). This CDR3 has 15 residues. V lost 5 bases, J lost 1 base, and 14 bases lay in between. The germline V gene has CDR1 MNHNS and CDR2 SASEGT. CDR3 amino acids: CASSTSPTGNTEAFF. In nucleotides, the CDR3 is TGTGCCAGCAGTACATCCCCGACAGGGAACACTGAAGCTTTCTTT.

V usage is TRBV6-5 and J usage is TRBJ1-5, with D unresolved. Germline V gene lookup returns CDR1 MNHEY and CDR2 SVGAGI. This CDR3 has 15 amino acids. V shed 6 bases and J shed 1 base, with 13 bases lying between them. The CDR3 here is CASRISANSNQPQHF. The CDR3 nucleotides are TGTGCCAGCAGAATAAGCGCGAACAGCAATCAGCCCCAGCATTTT.

The J gene is TRBJ2-1, the V gene TRBV28, with D possibly being TRBD2 (6 bases). The CDR3 is 15 residues long. Trimming took 8 bases from V and 0 from J, leaving 14 bases between them. Germline CDR1 is MDHEN and CDR2 is SYDVKM. The CDR3 bases are TGTGCCAGCCACTCTATCGGGAGCTCCTACAATGAGCAGTTCTTC. It translates to CASHSIGSSYNEQFF. Looking up the rest from reference TRBV28 and TRBJ2-1 gives the full variable domain: DVKVTQSSRYLVKRTGEKVFLECVQDMDHENMFWYRQDPGLGLRLIYFSYDVKMKEKGDIPEGYSVSREKKERFSLILESASTNQTSMYLCASHSIGSSYNEQFFGPGTRLTVL.

The J gene is TRBJ2-5, the V gene TRBV6-4, with 10 nucleotides matching TRBD2. The trim removed 4 bases at V and 1 base at J, leaving 3 bases unmatched. The CDR3 is 15 residues long. CDR1 and CDR2 from the germline V gene are MRHNA and SNTAGT. CDR3 amino acids: CASSGSGRAQETQYF. CDR3 in DNA: TGTGCCAGCAGTGGGAGCGGGAGGGCCCAAGAGACCCAGTACTTC.

The V call is TRBV6-4, the J call TRBJ1-5; D may be TRBD1 (5 bases). This CDR3 contains 15 residues. Germline-derived CDR1 and CDR2 are MRHNA and SNTAGT. V was cut by 5 bases and J by 1 base, with 12 bases left in between. CDR3 nucleotides: TGTGCCAGCAGTCAAACAGGCGCAAGCAATCAGCCCCAGCATTTT. It is translated as CASSQTGASNQPQHF.

The chain combines TRBV28 with TRBJ1-2, with D unclear. Trimming stripped 8 bases from V and 7 bases from J, with 11 bases between. This CDR3 region has 11 residues. The V gene's germline CDR1 is MDHEN and CDR2 SYDVKM. CDR3 nucleotide sequence: TGTGCCAGCCGATCAACCGGTGGCTACACCTTC. Protein: CASRSTGGYTF.